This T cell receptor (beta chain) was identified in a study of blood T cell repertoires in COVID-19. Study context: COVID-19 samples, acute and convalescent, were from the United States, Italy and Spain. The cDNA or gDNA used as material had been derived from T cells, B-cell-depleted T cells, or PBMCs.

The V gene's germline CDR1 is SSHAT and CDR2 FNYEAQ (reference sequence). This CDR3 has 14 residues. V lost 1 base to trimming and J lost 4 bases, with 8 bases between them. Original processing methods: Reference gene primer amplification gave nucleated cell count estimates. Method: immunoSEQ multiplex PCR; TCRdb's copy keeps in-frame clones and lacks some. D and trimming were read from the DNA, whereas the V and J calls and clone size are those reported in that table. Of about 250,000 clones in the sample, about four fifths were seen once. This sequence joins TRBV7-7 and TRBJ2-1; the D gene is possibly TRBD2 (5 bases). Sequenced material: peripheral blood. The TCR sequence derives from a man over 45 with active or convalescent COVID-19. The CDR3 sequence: CASSLGGRYNEQFF. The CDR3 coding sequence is TGTGCCAGCAGCTTAGGAGGGAGATACAATGAGCAGTTCTTC.